These 5 T cell receptor beta chains originate from one sample sequenced in a study of radiotherapy plus CTLA-4 blockade in lung cancer (dated by TCRdb to 2016 to 2018). The library was produced with the immunoSEQ multiplex PCR assay. TCRdb limited this immuneACCESS table to in-frame rearrangements with V and J called. A share of clones is missing; checked studies link under half to unresolved V genes, and the rest is unexplained. This sample has approximately 41,000 clones in its table, and under 80% of those were observed once. Clones ranked in the top ten supply around a tenth of the sample. Sample: peripheral blood, taken from a patient treated with radiotherapy plus ipilimumab. Source of these receptors: a human donor with non-small cell lung cancer who had stable disease on radiotherapy plus ipilimumab.

CDR3 amino acids: CASSSWGQGSNQPQHF. Here the CDR3 DNA reads TGTGCCAGCAGCTCATGGGGACAGGGAAGCAATCAGCCCCAGCATTTT. The V and J genes are TRBV5-6 and TRBJ1-5; 9 bases are shared with TRBD1. The CDR3 totals 16 residues. The V segment lost 3 bases and the J segment 1 base; nucleotides outside the gene matches: 5. The germline V gene encodes CDR1 SGHDT and CDR2 YYEEEE.

The chain uses TRBV2 and TRBJ2-6; tentative D call: TRBD1 (7 bases). The CDR3 is 16 amino acids. V lost 6 bases and J 0 bases, leaving 12 bases between the germline ends. Germline lookup yields CDR1 SNHLY and CDR2 FYNNEI. CDR3 sequence (DNA): TGTGCCAGCAGAACGCAGGGGGGCTCTGGGGCCAACGTCCTGACTTTC. This codes for CASRTQGGSGANVLTF.

By sample share, this clone is medium-sized. The chain couples TRBV5-1 to TRBJ1-2, with 8 positions matching TRBD1. CDR1 is SGHRS and CDR2 is YFSETQ in the germline V gene. The CDR3 length is 16 residues. With V trimmed by 2 bases and J by 8 bases, 14 bases remained unmatched. The CDR3 protein is CASSFEPPGQGGGYTF. The CDR3 DNA reads as TGCGCCAGCAGCTTCGAACCCCCAGGACAGGGAGGAGGCTACACCTTC.

This clone showed up just once. V gene TRBV11-2 combines with J gene TRBJ1-4, with no clear D. Trimming pared 5 bases from V and 0 bases from J, leaving 10 bases between. The germline CDR1 and CDR2 sequences are SGHAT and FQNNGV. This CDR3 comprises 15 residues. The CDR3, as DNA: TGTGCCAGCAGCGGGAGGGCAGCAACTAATGAAAAACTGTTTTTT. This translates into CASSGRAATNEKLFF.

This chain uses TRBV5-1 with TRBJ2-2, with D maybe TRBD1 (6 bases). The length of the CDR3 is 14 residues. Trimming removed 5 bases from V and 6 bases from J, with 14 bases in between. Germline loops: CDR1 SGHRS, CDR2 YFSETQ. CDR3 protein: CASSSQTGAGELFF. As DNA, the CDR3 is TGCGCCAGCAGTTCCCAGACAGGCGCCGGGGAGCTGTTTTTT.